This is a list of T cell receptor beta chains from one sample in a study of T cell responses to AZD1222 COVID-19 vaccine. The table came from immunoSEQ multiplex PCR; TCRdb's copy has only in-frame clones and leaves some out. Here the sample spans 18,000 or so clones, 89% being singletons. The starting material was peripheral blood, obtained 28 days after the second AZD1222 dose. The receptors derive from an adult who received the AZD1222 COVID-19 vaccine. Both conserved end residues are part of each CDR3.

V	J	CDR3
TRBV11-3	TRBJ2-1	CASSLGGTSGREGNEQFF
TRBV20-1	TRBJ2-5	CSALDRETQYF
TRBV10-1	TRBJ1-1	CASSVSGGNTEAFF
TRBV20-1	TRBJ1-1	CSARGSTEAFF
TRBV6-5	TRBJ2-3	CASSWLGGDTQYF
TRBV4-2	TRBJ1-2	CASSQDDGDYGYTF
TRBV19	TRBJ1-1	CASSQGPFF
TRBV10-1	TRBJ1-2	CASSESGGPEVGYTF
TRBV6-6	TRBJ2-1	CASGRGGLYEQFF
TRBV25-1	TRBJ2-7	CASSDYPTGGPHEQYF
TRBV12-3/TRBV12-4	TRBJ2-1	CASTRELYNEQFF
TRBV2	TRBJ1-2	CASSVTAGGSNNYGYTF
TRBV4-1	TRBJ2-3	CASSQDPVGLDTQYF
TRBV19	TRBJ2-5	CASSLTSGGPSDTQYF
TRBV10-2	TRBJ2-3	CASSETGGAGDTQYF
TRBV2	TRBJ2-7	CASRGLAGPSYEQYF
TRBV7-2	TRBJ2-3	CASSLRIQAGGPPDTQYF